The 5 T cell receptor beta chains in this list originate from one sample, sequenced in a study of CD8 T cell repertoires and HIV-1 epitope variants. Sequencing used immunoSEQ multiplex PCR; TCRdb keeps in-frame clones, though not all of them. This table has some 6,000 clones, around 71% appearing once. Their antigen targets remain unknown. The sequenced material came from cultured CD8+ T cells derived from PBMCs. The receptors shown here come from a male donor with HIV.

This chain uses TRBV19 with TRBJ2-3, with TRBD2 identical over 9 bases. The trim removed 1 base at V and 5 bases at J, leaving 4 bases unmatched. This CDR3 is 15 amino acids long. Per germline, CDR1 LNHDA and CDR2 SQIVND (reference sequence). CDR3 sequence (DNA): TGTGCCAGTAGTATAGTAGCGGGAGCAGTAGATACGCAGTATTTT. Its translation: CASSIVAGAVDTQYF.

This clone was picked up a small number of times. The chain carries TRBV28 and TRBJ1-4; no definite D call. V lost 3 bases and J 0 bases, leaving 11 bases between the germline ends. This CDR3 is built from 16 residues. Germline CDR1 MDHEN, CDR2 SYDVKM. The CDR3 nucleotides read TGTGCCAGCAGTTTGGGGTTTATGGCAACTAATGAAAAACTGTTTTTT. Amino acid sequence: CASSLGFMATNEKLFF.

The chain recombines TRBV9 with TRBJ2-5, with TRBD2 matching 9 bases. Germline V lookup: CDR1 SGDLS, CDR2 YYNGEE. The CDR3 runs to 17 residues. J lost 5 bases, V lost 4 bases, and 15 bases had no gene match. CDR3 nucleotide sequence: TGTGCCAGCAGCCCCTCAGTAGGCGGGGGGGCCCCGGAGACCCAGTACTTC. This gives the protein CASSPSVGGGAPETQYF.

This rearrangement joins TRBV28 to TRBJ2-5; 9 bases are a match to TRBD2. The CDR3 sequence is 15 residues long. CDR1 MDHEN and CDR2 SYDVKM come from the germline V gene. With 6 bases clipped from V and 1 base from J, the junction kept 6 bases outside the gene matches. In DNA, the CDR3 is TGTGCCAGCAGGAGACTAGCGGACCTCCAAGAGACCCAGTACTTC. Its translation: CASRRLADLQETQYF. The complete variable domain, with remaining parts taken from reference TRBV28 and TRBJ2-5, reads DVKVTQSSRYLVKRTGEKVFLECVQDMDHENMFWYRQDPGLGLRLIYFSYDVKMKEKGDIPEGYSVSREKKERFSLILESASTNQTSMYLCASRRLADLQETQYFGPGTRLLVL.

A few counts support this clone. V is TRBV19 and J is TRBJ1-1; D uncertain. V dropped 9 bases and J dropped 0 bases, with 14 bases sitting between them. This CDR3 is built from 14 residues. Per the germline V gene, CDR1 is LNHDA and CDR2 is SQIVND (reference sequence). The CDR3 coding sequence is TGTGCCAGCCGCCCCGAGGCCATGAACACTGAAGCTTTCTTT. This translates into CASRPEAMNTEAFF.